This TCR beta chain was profiled in a study of cytomegalovirus exposure and HLA in healthy donors (dated by TCRdb to 2015 to 2018). With regard to the full study: In an earlier analysis of several hundred of the donors, around 290 Gb of sequence data and 90 million to 120 million unique TCR beta sequences from 180 million or so T cells were reported. About 300 gigabases of sequencing data and tens of millions of unique TCR sequences were included in an early release covering several hundred HLA-typed donors. Of the roughly 400 genotyped donors, 65% to 90% fell in the genetic ancestry cluster associated with self-reported Caucasian donors. The study aimed to test whether cataloging public T cell receptors could reveal signatures of past pathogen exposure. The T cell repertoires of 666 subjects were profiled by immunosequencing and related to cytomegalovirus serostatus. A separate validation cohort of 100 to 150 different subjects was used in addition to the roughly 700-subject first cohort. To predict cytomegalovirus infection status, the study combined high-throughput TCR immunosequencing, statistical association of individual TCRs with disease status, and machine learning. A later analysis re-examined previously published TCR beta repertoires from more than 650 donors and added high-resolution HLA genotyping to investigate patterns of TCR occurrence. The later analysis used no new phenotypic data to find candidate immune exposures, relying instead on TCR beta sequences and their occurrence across donors. To decide whether each TCR beta V gene segment behaved as functional or pseudogenic, an earlier analysis of 587 of the donors relied on high-throughput TCR beta sequencing. Donor age, sex, ethnicity and CMV serostatus were collected together with the repertoire data. A later genetic analysis used genome-wide SNP genotypes for about 55% of the 666 donors, treating that subset as a discovery cohort. Every discovery cohort repertoire had been produced on one sequencing platform. HLA typing included class I and class II loci at four-digit resolution. The number of donors typed differed by locus, with about 620-630 for A, B, C, DRB1 and DQB1, approximately 500 for DQA1, under 610 for DPA1, and about 450 for DPB1. Because of strong linkage in the cohort, 5 or 6 DR-DQ haplotypes were treated as single units for association and clustering. Among about 410 genotyped donors of the cohort, an average of around 220,000 unique TCR beta nucleotide sequences was sequenced per donor, of which approximately 19% were non-productive. Broader findings and caveats from the paper: A later analysis reported that several top co-occurrence clusters appeared linked to parvovirus B19, influenza, CMV and Epstein-Barr virus. A further reported finding was that TCR beta sequences accurately predicted the HLA-A and HLA-B alleles for most subjects in the first cohort. It was suggested by the authors that the approach could potentially be generalized to other disease states and immunological phenotypes. Sequencing depth was assumed to be roughly uniform across donors in the presence/absence analyses, though that assumption may not hold. V-gene and J-gene trimming of TCR beta chains was associated with a missense DCLRE1C variant in a later genetic analysis, and the association was replicated in an independent cohort. A cluster of highly shared sequence variants was judged likely to represent a technical artifact of the sequencing pipeline. HLA typing was unavailable for some donors at each locus, so association tests used only the typed subset. The study gave a list of more than 150 TCR beta chains associated with cytomegalovirus. Seventeen rarely observed V segments, including chromosome 9 orphons, were excluded from the earlier analysis of 550 to 700 of the donors because counts were too low. Immune exposure information for the cohort was limited to CMV serostatus. According to a later analysis, TCR association rates differed among HLA loci, with DRB1 alleles showing the most associated TCRs and HLA-C alleles showing the fewest. Assigning TCR associations to individual alleles was difficult when HLA alleles, especially DR and DQ, strongly co-occurred. Correlated functional status among segregating V segments might be attributable to linkage disequilibrium, but an unknown experimental factor could not be ruled out. In vitro tests confirmed that a few of the cytomegalovirus-associated TCR beta chains recognize cytomegalovirus antigens. In an earlier analysis of 450 to 750 of the donors, most TCR beta V segments appeared in productive rearrangements about 90% or about 30% of the time, broadly matching IMGT annotations. Cytomegalovirus status was reported to be diagnosed by the classifier with high specificity and sensitivity in both the original and validation cohorts. The cohort was sequenced for TCR beta chains only, and without alpha or paired-chain data the features that could be detected were limited. In a later analysis, HLA-associated TCR beta chains showed more clonal expansion and lower generation probabilities than non-associated chains that were equally common. Because the 87-base-pair reads could not distinguish some IMGT-functional V segments, including TRBV6-2 and TRBV6-3, those segments were excluded. While some public TCRs were present in many individuals, most TCR sequences turned up only very rarely across donors. Most CMV-associated TCR beta chains appeared to be HLA-restricted in a later analysis, and the HLA associations seemed to be driven largely by CMV exposure. At a false discovery rate of 0.05, a later analysis linked about 16,000 TCR beta sequences to specific HLA alleles. In a later genetic analysis, fewer N-insertions in productive TCRs were reported among donors in an Asian-associated ancestry cluster than the roughly 640-donor mean.

The library relied on the immunoSEQ multiplex PCR assay. The multiplex PCR relied on a mix of 60 forward primers for TCR Vbeta segments and 13 reverse primers for TCR Jbeta segments. A multiplex PCR assay on genomic DNA amplified the CDR3 region of rearranged TCR beta genes. The amplified TCR beta libraries were sequenced on the Illumina HiSeq System as 87-base-pair reads. As for how the authors treated the data: In a later analysis, tens of millions of unique TCR beta chains were counted across the approximately 640 repertoires, and around 11 million of these chains were shared by at least two donors. To remove PCR and sequencing errors, raw reads were error-corrected and collapsed into unique sequences using a nearest-neighbor algorithm that merged closely related sequences. To assign V, D and J gene segments, CDR3 sequences were aligned to IMGT reference sequences. Each retained sequence needed at least a six-nucleotide match to both a V gene segment and a J gene segment. A rearrangement counted as productive if the CDR3 had no stop codons and remained in frame with V and J, and every other rearrangement counted as non-productive. CDR3 was defined by IMGT convention, running from the second conserved V-encoded cysteine to the conserved J-encoded phenylalanine. Sequences without an unambiguous match to a single V gene segment were excluded from the earlier analysis of a few hundred of the donors. In an earlier analysis of some 590 of the donors, a V segment was called functional when productive rearrangements were above 56.7%, and segregating when the standard deviation between donors exceeded 5%. A statistical classification framework was developed to diagnose cytomegalovirus status using the catalog of TCR beta chain sequences. In a later analysis, TCR nucleotide sequences were compared against IMGT/GENE-DB human TR gene sequences so that V and J genes could be assigned. The TCRdist pipeline was used in a later analysis to assign CDR3 sequences and most-parsimonious VDJ recombination scenarios. In a later analysis, each TCR beta chain was defined by its CDR3 amino acid sequence together with its V-gene family, and reads lacking a unique V-gene family were excluded. In a later analysis, nearly 600 highly shared, low-generation-probability nucleotide sequences were removed to address suspected cross-contamination and a sequencing artifact. For each public chain, a later analysis derived a clonal expansion index from normalized ranks of inferred template counts within each repertoire. In a later analysis, generation probabilities were computed using a VDJ recombination model fitted to out-of-frame rearrangements, and the results were checked against IGoR. Hypergeometric tests were used in a later analysis to score TCR-TCR, TCR-HLA and TCR-CMV co-occurrence, with a repertoire-size bias correction applied to the TCR pairs. In a later analysis, false discovery rates were estimated by permuting HLA or CMV assignments 20 times. A later analysis grouped co-occurring TCRs with DBSCAN, adding TCRdist sequence similarity when clustering within HLA-allele-positive subsets. For co-occurrence clustering, repertoires with fewer than 30,000 or more than 120,000 public chains were excluded, along with 4 to 6 repertoires with anomalous nucleotide sharing. The table was pulled from immuneACCESS by TCRdb, which kept in-frame rearrangements only. Such tables lose some clones; where checked, under half of the loss comes from unresolved V genes, and the rest has no known cause. The V and J calls and the clone size are those of that table, but D and trimming were determined from the DNA. This sample holds about 91,000 clones; approximately 89% were observed only once. The top ten hold approximately 10% of the sample.

With regard to this clone: What this receptor recognizes is not known. The input lacks base qualities; no much larger clone sits a single base away.

The cohort was made up of 500 to 850 healthy bone marrow donors. At the time of sampling, every cohort member was nominally healthy, though immune exposures that went unrecorded were likely present. The donor was CMV seropositive and was included in the group of some 290 seropositive cohort members. A peripheral blood sample was collected from each donor, and TCR beta sequencing was performed on peripheral blood mononuclear cells. The Qiagen DNeasy Blood Extraction Kit was used to extract genomic DNA from the blood cell samples. Trimmed from V: 1 base; trimmed from J: 1 base; junction bases lacking a gene match: 1. Inclusive of the bounding cysteine and phenylalanine, the CDR3 is 16 residues long. The entry retains the CDR3 DNA only, 48 bases that are in frame from base 1. For CDR1 and CDR2, the germline V gene lists SGHDT and YYEEEE.

The V and J segments used are TRBV5-6 and TRBJ2-7; 14 bases in the middle match TRBD2. Sequenced material: PBMCs. The sequence came from a man aged 25-45 years in good health and CMV-seropositive. The CDR3 loop reads CASSLRTSGRSYEQYF. The DNA reads TGTGCCAGCAGCTTGAGGACTAGCGGGAGGTCCTACGAGCAGTACTTC.